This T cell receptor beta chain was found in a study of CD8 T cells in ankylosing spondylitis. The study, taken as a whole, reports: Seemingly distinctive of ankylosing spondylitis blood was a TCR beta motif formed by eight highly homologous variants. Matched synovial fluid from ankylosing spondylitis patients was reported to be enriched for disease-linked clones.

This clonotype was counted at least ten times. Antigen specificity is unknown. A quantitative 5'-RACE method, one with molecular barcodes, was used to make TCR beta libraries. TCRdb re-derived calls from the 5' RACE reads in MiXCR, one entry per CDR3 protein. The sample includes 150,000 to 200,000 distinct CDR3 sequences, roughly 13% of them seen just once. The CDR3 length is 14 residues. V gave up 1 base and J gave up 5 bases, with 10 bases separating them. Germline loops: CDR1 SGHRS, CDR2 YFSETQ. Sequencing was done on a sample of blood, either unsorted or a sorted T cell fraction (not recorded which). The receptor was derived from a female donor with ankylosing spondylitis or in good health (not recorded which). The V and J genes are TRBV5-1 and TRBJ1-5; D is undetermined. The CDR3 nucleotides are TGCGCCAGCAGCTTGAGACCCGGCGATCAGCCCCAGCATTTT. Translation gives CASSLRPGDQPQHF.